A selection of T cell receptor beta chains follows, all from one sample in a study of T cells expressing NK-cell markers. TCRdb re-called the 5' RACE reads and gives one entry per CDR3 protein, without DNA. The sample shows about 150,000 distinct CDR3 sequences, and 20% to 25% sits with its ten largest clones. What was sequenced was blood T cells: a sorted CD56 or NKG2C T cell subset, CD4+ or CD8+ T cells, or bulk PBMC T cells (not recorded which). The source is a man aged 18-75 years in good health. CDR3s include the opening cysteine and the closing phenylalanine or tryptophan. The order of the fields is V gene, J gene, CDR3 length, CDR3 protein.

>TRBV30|TRBJ1-4|13
CAWRGTGSEKLFF
>TRBV20-1|TRBJ1-2|12
CSAPRANYGYTF
>TRBV19|TRBJ1-2|12
CASVTEIGGYTF
>TRBV28|TRBJ1-1|14
CASSTLQGNTEAFF
>TRBV7-9|TRBJ2-5|15
CASSSDREEGETQYF
>TRBV19|TRBJ2-5|15
CASSGRAAVGETQYF
>TRBV12-3/TRBV12-4|TRBJ1-5|14
CASSRPTGSQPQHF
>TRBV20-1|TRBJ1-1|17
CSARNAIQLGGNTEAFF
>TRBV6-1|TRBJ1-5|16
CASSEGIGVFNQPQHF
>TRBV7-9|TRBJ2-2|17
CASSTSAPSKDTGELFF
>TRBV5-1|TRBJ1-2|16
CASSLYGTAANYGYTF
>TRBV9|TRBJ2-7|15
CASSAGAGGTYEQYF
>TRBV19|TRBJ2-2|17
CASSMGAGGKMTGELFF
>TRBV7-9|TRBJ2-4|14
CASSPRDAKNIQYF
>TRBV7-8|TRBJ2-7|14
CASSILAGDYEQYF
>TRBV27|TRBJ2-7|16
CASSLSTATGPYEQYF
>TRBV7-8|TRBJ2-1|13
CASSLGPRNEQFF
>TRBV7-8|TRBJ1-1|15
CASSPRAQVYTEAFF
>TRBV6-5|TRBJ2-7|15
CASSYTTGSSYEQYF
>TRBV27|TRBJ1-2|15
CASSLSPLTGNGYTF
>TRBV7-8|TRBJ2-7|12
CASISPGRRQYF
>TRBV3-1|TRBJ2-3|15
CASSQVSVSTDTQYF
>TRBV29-1|TRBJ2-3|14
CSVEDRGIRDTQYF
>TRBV6-1|TRBJ2-7|16
CASSEWTGTPTYEQYF
>TRBV6-1|TRBJ2-7|14
CASNKTGVTYEQYF
>TRBV23-1|TRBJ2-7|17
CASRLTSRNPDHYEQYF
>TRBV3-1|TRBJ1-3|14
CASSQDRELDTIYF
>TRBV15|TRBJ2-3|19
CATSRVPLGAGGTTDTQYF
>TRBV4-1|TRBJ2-1|14
CASSQAGFVDEQFF
>TRBV9|TRBJ2-7|16
CASSNPGGDTSYEQYF
>TRBV11-1|TRBJ2-2|13
CASSSSNTGELFF
>TRBV2|TRBJ2-4|13
CATASGVRDIQYF
>TRBV20-1|TRBJ1-3|15
CSARDLGQGGNTIYF
>TRBV6-1|TRBJ2-5|15
CASSEVDRGRETQYF
>TRBV7-8|TRBJ2-6|14
CASSLTYGANVLTF
>TRBV5-4|TRBJ2-7|17
CASSPRPGPASSYEQYF
>TRBV27|TRBJ2-5|14
CASSFGQGVETQYF
>TRBV2|TRBJ2-3|16
CASRASGTPAPDTQYF
>TRBV7-8|TRBJ2-3|15
CASSLNRGPGDTQYF
>TRBV10-3|TRBJ1-6|17
CAISETGTGAYNSPLHF
>TRBV19|TRBJ1-2|11
CASSDIVRYTF
>TRBV6-1|TRBJ2-1|15
CASSVRDRDYNEQFF
>TRBV12-3/TRBV12-4|TRBJ1-2|14
CASTLGPLGYGYTF
>TRBV5-6|TRBJ2-1|15
CASSLETSGYNEQFF
>TRBV7-8|TRBJ1-5|15
CASSLRTGPTQPQHF
>TRBV6-1|TRBJ1-2|14
CASSEGISNYGYTF
>TRBV7-9|TRBJ1-1|14
CASTPNPGNTEAFF
>TRBV2|TRBJ2-7|13
CASSGTPDYEQYF
>TRBV3-1|TRBJ2-7|19
CASSPGGAGGRPLSYEQYF
>TRBV29-1|TRBJ1-2|11
CSVDDSPGYTF
>TRBV5-6|TRBJ1-1|14
CASSFPSRGPEAFF
>TRBV6-1|TRBJ2-7|13
CAIEDRGGYEQYF
>TRBV7-9|TRBJ2-5|17
CASSSLALLTSQETQYF
>TRBV29-1|TRBJ2-7|15
CSVDGDSLNTYEQYF
>TRBV19|TRBJ1-2|14
CASSILPGDYGYTF
>TRBV5-6|TRBJ2-1|14
CASSWRRGAGEQFF
>TRBV20-1|TRBJ2-3|15
CSARIWGESTDTQYF
>TRBV27|TRBJ2-7|14
CASSFQGPSYEQYF